The TCR beta chain under discussion was sequenced for a study of cytomegalovirus exposure and HLA in healthy donors (dated by TCRdb to about 2017). Regarding the research as a whole: An earlier analysis of approximately 640 of the donors reported 250 to 300 Gb of sequence data and 117 million unique TCR beta sequences from about 200 million T cells. About 280 gigabases of sequencing data and around 85 million unique TCR sequences made up an early release that covered 640 HLA-typed donors. The genetic ancestry cluster associated with self-reported Caucasian donors included over 65% of the 300 to 400 genotyped donors. The study aimed to test whether cataloging public T cell receptors could reveal signatures of past pathogen exposure. The study used immunosequencing to profile the T cell repertoires of approximately 650 subjects and linked those repertoires to cytomegalovirus serostatus. Along with the 666-subject first cohort, a separate validation cohort of over a hundred different subjects was used. To predict cytomegalovirus infection status, the study combined high-throughput TCR immunosequencing, statistical association of individual TCRs with disease status, and machine learning. In a later analysis, previously published TCR beta repertoires from several hundred donors were re-analyzed and high-resolution HLA genotyping was added so that TCR occurrence patterns could be studied. Rather than using new phenotypic data, the later analysis identified candidate immune exposures from TCR beta sequences and from how often those sequences occurred across donors. In an earlier analysis of over 550 of the donors, high-throughput TCR beta sequencing was used to judge whether each TCR beta V gene segment behaved as functional or pseudogenic. Donor age, sex, ethnicity and CMV serostatus were collected together with the repertoire data. A later genetic analysis took genome-wide SNP genotypes for about three fifths of the roughly 700 donors and used that subset as a discovery cohort. Every discovery cohort repertoire had been produced on one sequencing platform. Both class I and class II loci were covered by HLA typing, at four-digit resolution. The number of donors typed differed by locus, with 629-630 for A, B, C, DRB1 and DQB1, around 500 for DQA1, approximately 580 for DPA1, and 472 for DPB1. Four or five DR-DQ haplotypes were handled as single units for association and clustering because linkage in the cohort was strong. Among around 400 genotyped donors of the cohort, an average of around 250,000 unique TCR beta nucleotide sequences was sequenced per donor, of which approximately 18% were non-productive. Broad study findings and their caveats: Most TCR sequences were observed very rarely across donors, whereas some public TCRs were present in many individuals. A later analysis reported that several top co-occurrence clusters appeared linked to parvovirus B19, influenza, CMV and Epstein-Barr virus. The classifier was reported to diagnose cytomegalovirus status with high specificity and sensitivity in both the original and validation cohorts. Specific HLA alleles were associated with 18,000 or so TCR beta sequences at a false discovery rate of 0.05 in a later analysis. In the study, around 150 TCR beta chains were listed as associated with cytomegalovirus. Some IMGT-functional V segments, including TRBV6-2 and TRBV6-3, could not be told apart with the 87-base-pair reads, so those segments were excluded. A group of highly shared sequence variants was considered likely to be a technical artifact of the sequencing pipeline. In a later genetic analysis, fewer N-insertions in productive TCRs were reported among donors in an Asian-associated ancestry cluster than the roughly 640-donor mean. This cohort had only TCR beta chains sequenced, and the lack of alpha or paired-chain data limited which features could be detected. Over 15 rarely observed V segments, including chromosome 9 orphons, were excluded from the earlier analysis of several hundred of the donors because counts were too low. In vitro tests confirmed that a few of the cytomegalovirus-associated TCR beta chains recognize cytomegalovirus antigens. Presence/absence analyses assumed roughly uniform sequencing depth across donors, an assumption that may not hold. When HLA alleles, especially DR and DQ, strongly co-occurred, attributing TCR associations to individual alleles was difficult. A later analysis found that TCR association rates varied across HLA loci, with DRB1 alleles showing the most associated TCRs and HLA-C alleles the fewest. The authors suggested that the approach could potentially be generalized to other disease states and immunological phenotypes. Broadly in line with IMGT annotations, most TCR beta V segments showed up in productive rearrangements about 90% or about 30% of the time in an earlier analysis of 450 to 750 of the donors. Because HLA typing was unavailable for some donors at each locus, only the typed subset was used in association tests. In a later analysis, most CMV-associated TCR beta chains were found to appear HLA-restricted, with HLA associations seemingly driven largely by CMV exposure. An association between a missense DCLRE1C variant and V-gene and J-gene trimming of TCR beta chains was found in a later genetic analysis and replicated in an independent cohort. The only immune exposure information available for the cohort was CMV serostatus. A later analysis found that HLA-associated TCR beta chains were more clonally expanded and had lower generation probabilities than equally common non-associated chains. Linkage disequilibrium might explain the correlated functional status among segregating V segments, but an unknown experimental factor could not be excluded. A further reported finding was that TCR beta sequences accurately predicted the HLA-A and HLA-B alleles for most subjects in the first cohort.

The CDR3 runs 14 residues from the cysteine to the phenylalanine. Only the CDR3 DNA is retained, 42 bases long and in frame from the first base. V is clipped by 3 bases and J by 1 base, and the sequence between their germline boundaries is 10 bases long. The germline V gene (reference sequence) provides CDR1 SGHNT and CDR2 YYREEE. The cohort comprised some 730 healthy bone marrow donors. At the time of sampling, all cohort members were nominally healthy, though unrecorded immune exposures were likely present. The donor tested CMV seronegative, placing the donor among the 352 seronegative members of the cohort. Each donor provided a peripheral blood sample, and peripheral blood mononuclear cells were used for TCR beta sequencing. The Qiagen DNeasy Blood Extraction Kit was used to extract genomic DNA from the blood cell samples. Receptor libraries were prepared by the immunoSEQ multiplex PCR assay. A mixture of 60 forward primers for TCR Vbeta segments and 13 reverse primers for TCR Jbeta segments was used in the multiplex PCR. The CDR3 region of rearranged TCR beta genes was amplified from genomic DNA by a multiplex PCR assay. The Illumina HiSeq System was used to sequence the amplified TCR beta libraries as 87-base-pair reads. As for how the authors treated the data: Across the 500 to 850 repertoires, a later analysis counted around 80 million unique TCR beta chains, around 11 million of which were shared by at least two donors. A nearest-neighbor algorithm error-corrected the raw reads and collapsed the reads into unique sequences, merging closely related sequences to remove PCR and sequencing errors. CDR3 sequences were aligned to IMGT reference sequences to assign V, D and J gene segments. For a sequence to be retained, a match of at least six nucleotides was required to both a V gene segment and a J gene segment. Rearrangements were classified as productive when the CDR3 lacked stop codons and remained in frame with V and J, and all other rearrangements were classified as non-productive. CDR3 was defined according to IMGT convention as the region running from the second conserved V-encoded cysteine to the conserved J-encoded phenylalanine. The earlier analysis of approximately 590 of the donors excluded any sequence lacking an unambiguous match to a single V gene segment. In an earlier analysis of 587 of the donors, V segments were called functional above 56.7% productive rearrangements and were called segregating when the between-donor standard deviation exceeded 5%. A statistical classification framework was developed to diagnose cytomegalovirus status using the catalog of TCR beta chain sequences. V and J gene assignment, in a later analysis, came from comparing TCR nucleotide sequences with IMGT/GENE-DB human TR gene sequences. A later analysis assigned CDR3 sequences and most-parsimonious VDJ recombination scenarios with the TCRdist pipeline. In a later analysis, each TCR beta chain was defined by its CDR3 amino acid sequence together with its V-gene family, and reads lacking a unique V-gene family were excluded. As a way to deal with suspected cross-contamination and a sequencing artifact, a later analysis dropped roughly 620 nucleotide sequences that were highly shared and had low generation probability. A later analysis calculated a clonal expansion index for each public chain from normalized within-repertoire ranks of inferred template counts. In a later analysis, generation probabilities were computed using a VDJ recombination model fitted to out-of-frame rearrangements, and the results were checked against IGoR. Hypergeometric tests were used in a later analysis to score TCR-TCR, TCR-HLA and TCR-CMV co-occurrence, with a repertoire-size bias correction applied to the TCR pairs. In a later analysis, false discovery rates were estimated by permuting HLA or CMV assignments 20 times. A later analysis grouped co-occurring TCRs with DBSCAN, adding TCRdist sequence similarity when clustering within HLA-allele-positive subsets. Repertoires with fewer than 30,000 or more than 120,000 public chains were left out of co-occurrence clustering, as were a handful of repertoires with anomalous nucleotide sharing. As stored in TCRdb, this immuneACCESS dataset retains in-frame rearrangements with V and J assigned. A fraction of the clones does not appear; measured against another copy, unresolved V genes explain less than half of the discrepancy, and the remainder lacks a known reason. V and J calls and clone size are copied from that table; D and trimming were computed from the DNA. A total of roughly 100,000 clones appear in this sample, roughly three quarters of them only once. Roughly 1.3% of the sample lies in the top ten.

This clone was recorded a few times. The antigen this receptor binds is unknown. There are no base qualities to consult, and no much larger clone falls within one base. The sequence is built from TRBV5-4 and TRBJ1-1, with no confident D gene call. This TCR came from a man aged 40-49 years in good health and CMV-seronegative. The sequencing input was PBMCs. The CDR3 has the sequence CASSSVTANTEAFF. Read as DNA, the sequence is TGTGCCAGCAGCTCAGTAACAGCGAACACTGAAGCTTTCTTT.